The 19 T cell receptor beta chains in this list originate from one sample, sequenced in a study of chemoradiotherapy in HPV16-positive cancers. Sequencing was performed with immunoSEQ multiplex PCR; in TCRdb, only in-frame clones are kept and a portion is missing. The sample yields about 5,000 clones, about 92% seen once. Sampling was performed from a patient who underwent chemoradiotherapy. Source of these receptors: a human donor with HPV-associated anogenital cancer.

The chain joins TRBV28 to TRBJ2-5; tentative D call: TRBD2 (6 bases). The CDR3 has 16 amino acids. V lost 3 bases and J lost 1, with 15 bases in between. Germline V gives CDR1 MDHEN, CDR2 SYDVKM. CDR3 in amino acids: CASSFNGGSSQETQYF. CDR3 sequence (DNA): TGTGCCAGCAGTTTTAATGGGGGGTCCAGCCAAGAGACCCAGTACTTC.

The rearrangement links TRBV11-2 to TRBJ2-5, with D uncertain. This CDR3 comprises 14 residues. CDR1 SGHAT and CDR2 FQNNGV come from the germline V gene. V lost 4 bases to trimming and J lost 5 bases, with 14 bases between them. The CDR3 is CASSYQGSEETQYF. The CDR3 nucleotides read TGTGCCAGCAGCTACCAAGGCAGCGAGGAGACCCAGTACTTC.

The genes are TRBV11-2 and TRBJ1-3; possible D gene TRBD1, 5 bases. The CDR3 loop spans 14 amino acids. The V gene's germline CDR1 is SGHAT and CDR2 FQNNGV. The V and J ends lost 5 bases and 0 bases respectively, with 8 bases between them. The CDR3 DNA reads TGTGCCAGCAGCCCTAGGGGCTCTGGAAACACCATATATTTT. Translated: CASSPRGSGNTIYF. Together with reference TRBV11-2 and TRBJ1-3, the CDR3 gives the full variable domain: EAGVAQSPRYKIIEKRQSVAFWCNPISGHATLYWYQQILGQGPKLLIQFQNNGVVDDSQLPKDRFSAERLKGVDSTLKIQPAKLEDSAVYLCASSPRGSGNTIYFGEGSWLTVV.

In its sample, this clone was seen a few times. The V call is TRBV6-5, the J call TRBJ1-1; tentative D call: TRBD1 (5 bases). Germline CDR1 is MNHEY and CDR2 is SVGAGI. Trimming pared 0 bases from V and 4 bases from J, leaving 15 bases between. This CDR3 is 16 amino acids long. CDR3 residues: CASSYSPRTMGTEAFF. CDR3 DNA sequence: TGTGCCAGCAGTTACTCGCCCAGGACAATGGGCACTGAAGCTTTCTTT.

V gene TRBV29-1 combines with J gene TRBJ1-1, with D hard to call. Germline V gene data show CDR1 as SQVTM and CDR2 as ANQGSEA. CDR3 length: 15 residues. Trimming removed 7 bases at V and 3 bases at J, with 21 bases between. The CDR3 loop is CSAQQTETMDTEAFF. CDR3 DNA sequence: TGCAGCGCCCAACAAACCGAGACAATGGACACTGAAGCTTTCTTT.

The V call is TRBV5-1, the J call TRBJ2-7; 9 bases line up with TRBD1. CDR1 and CDR2 (germline): SGHRS, YFSETQ. The CDR3 runs to 14 residues. V gave up 4 bases and J gave up 3 bases; unmatched junction bases: 5. The chain's CDR3 is CASSTGTGFYEQYF. As DNA, the CDR3 is TGCGCCAGCAGCACCGGGACAGGGTTCTACGAGCAGTACTTC.

The chain couples TRBV7-2 to TRBJ2-1; maybe TRBD1 (6 bases). CDR1 and CDR2 from the germline V gene are SGHTA and FQGNSA. CDR3 length equals 13 residues. V shed 2 bases and J shed 5 bases, with 7 bases lying between them. DNA for the CDR3: TGTGCCAGCAGCTTAAGGGGGAACAATGAGCAGTTCTTC. Translated: CASSLRGNNEQFF.

This chain uses TRBV7-8 with TRBJ2-1, with a weak D call TRBD2 (6 bases). Germline CDR1 reads SGHVS; CDR2 reads FQNEAQ. The CDR3 contains 16 residues. V shed 4 bases and J shed 0 bases, with 13 bases lying between them. The CDR3 DNA reads TGTGCCAGCAGCTCCAGACGGGGGAGCTCCTACAATGAGCAGTTCTTC. This translates into CASSSRRGSSYNEQFF.

This clone was detected once. The V call is TRBV29-1, the J call TRBJ1-1; D remains ambiguous. The CDR3 covers 12 residues. V was pared by 4 bases and J by 11 bases, with 17 bases between. Germline lookup yields CDR1 SQVTM and CDR2 ANQGSEA. CDR3 nucleotides: TGCAGCGTTGTGGTCTTTTATCGTATGGCTTTCTTT. Translated, it gives CSVVVFYRMAFF.

The chain joins TRBV2 to TRBJ1-1; D unclear. Between the trimmed V and J ends, which lost 6 bases and 7 bases, there was a span of 6 bases. The CDR3 spans 10 residues. Germline V lookup: CDR1 SNHLY, CDR2 FYNNEI. The CDR3 region has the DNA TGTGCCAGCAGCATCGGTGAAGCTTTCTTT. Protein: CASSIGEAFF.

This chain uses TRBV2 with TRBJ2-1, with 12 positions matching TRBD2. V was pared by 5 bases and J by 7 bases, with 6 bases of the junction left unmatched. This CDR3 region has 15 residues. Germline V CDR1 and CDR2: SNHLY, FYNNEI. CDR3 DNA sequence: TGTGCCAGCAGTAATCCTAGCGGGGGGGCGAATGAGCAGTTCTTC. Its protein product is CASSNPSGGANEQFF. Full variable domain (outside the CDR3, taken from reference TRBV2 and TRBJ2-1): EPEVTQTPSHQVTQMGQEVILRCVPISNHLYFYWYRQILGQKVEFLVSFYNNEISEKSEIFDDQFSVERPDGSNFTLKIRSTKLEDSAMYFCASSNPSGGANEQFFGPGTRLTVL.

The chain couples TRBV6-6 to TRBJ2-1; D remains unclear. Germline CDR1 reads MNHNY; CDR2 reads SVGAGI (reference sequence). This CDR3 region has 13 residues. V was clipped by 5 bases and J by 0 bases, with 5 bases between them. CDR3 residues: CASSGPSYNEQFF. Written as DNA, the CDR3 is TGTGCCAGCAGTGGGCCCTCCTACAATGAGCAGTTCTTC.

This chain joins TRBV5-1 and TRBJ1-2, with no clear D. The germline V gene encodes CDR1 SGHRS and CDR2 YFSETQ. CDR3 length: 13 amino acids. Deletions cut 4 bases from V and 2 bases from J, with 9 bases between. This CDR3 reads CASSPTRNYGYTF. The CDR3 DNA is TGCGCCAGCAGCCCGACACGAAACTATGGCTACACCTTC. The full variable domain, with the rest looked up from reference TRBV5-1 and TRBJ1-2, is KAGVTQTPRYLIKTRGQQVTLSCSPISGHRSVSWYQQTPGQGLQFLFEYFSETQRNKGNFPGRFSGRQFSNSRSEMNVSTLELGDSALYLCASSPTRNYGYTFGSGTRLTVV.

This chain connects TRBV19 to TRBJ1-5; D is undetermined. This CDR3 has 13 amino acids. Trimming removed 5 bases from V and 2 bases from J, with 7 bases in between. In germline, CDR1 is LNHDA, CDR2 SQIVND (reference sequence). CDR3 nucleotides: TGTGCCAGTAGTCCGGATGGCAATCAGCCCCAGCATTTT. It translates to CASSPDGNQPQHF.

The V and J genes are TRBV10-2 and TRBJ2-3; D may be TRBD2 (6 bases). The CDR3 is made up of 16 amino acids. Germline V CDR1 and CDR2: WSHSY, SAAADI. V lost 3 bases to trimming and J lost 0 bases, with 13 bases between them. The CDR3 coding sequence is TGCGCCAGCAGTGATCGGGGCGGGGCTAGCACAGATACGCAGTATTTT. Its translation: CASSDRGGASTDTQYF.

The chain is built from TRBV5-4 and TRBJ1-4; D is unclear. Germline loops: CDR1 SGHNT, CDR2 YYREEE (reference sequence). Trimming removed 3 bases from V and 6 bases from J, with 15 bases in between. CDR3 size: 15 residues. The CDR3 DNA reads as TGTGCCAGCAGCTCTCGACAAGCTCGGGATGAAAAACTGTTTTTT. Its translation: CASSSRQARDEKLFF.

This clone was seen once. This chain joins TRBV29-1 and TRBJ2-4; tentatively, D is TRBD1 (5 bases). This CDR3 region has 11 residues. The germline CDR1 and CDR2 sequences are SQVTM and ANQGSEA. V lost 6 bases and J 9 bases, leaving 12 bases between the germline ends. CDR3 in amino acids: CSVMTDRIQYF. The DNA for the CDR3 is TGCAGCGTCATGACAGATCGCATTCAGTACTTC.

This clone was counted a single time. The rearrangement uses TRBV30 and TRBJ2-1; the match to TRBD1 covers 8 bases. Germline loops: CDR1 GTSNPN, CDR2 SVGIG (reference sequence). The CDR3 runs to 15 residues. With 5 bases clipped from V and 3 bases from J, the junction kept 9 bases outside the gene matches. CDR3 amino acids: CAWEYPGQDYNEQFF. The CDR3 region has the DNA TGTGCCTGGGAATATCCGGGACAGGACTACAATGAGCAGTTCTTC.

The J gene is TRBJ1-6, the V gene TRBV5-1, with D perhaps TRBD1 (5 bases). V was clipped by 5 bases and J by 1 base, with 13 bases between them. This CDR3 is built from 16 residues. Germline loops: CDR1 SGHRS, CDR2 YFSETQ. The CDR3 reads CASRIDDSSYNSPLHF. In nucleotides, the CDR3 is TGCGCCAGCAGGATTGATGACAGTTCCTATAATTCACCCCTCCACTTT.